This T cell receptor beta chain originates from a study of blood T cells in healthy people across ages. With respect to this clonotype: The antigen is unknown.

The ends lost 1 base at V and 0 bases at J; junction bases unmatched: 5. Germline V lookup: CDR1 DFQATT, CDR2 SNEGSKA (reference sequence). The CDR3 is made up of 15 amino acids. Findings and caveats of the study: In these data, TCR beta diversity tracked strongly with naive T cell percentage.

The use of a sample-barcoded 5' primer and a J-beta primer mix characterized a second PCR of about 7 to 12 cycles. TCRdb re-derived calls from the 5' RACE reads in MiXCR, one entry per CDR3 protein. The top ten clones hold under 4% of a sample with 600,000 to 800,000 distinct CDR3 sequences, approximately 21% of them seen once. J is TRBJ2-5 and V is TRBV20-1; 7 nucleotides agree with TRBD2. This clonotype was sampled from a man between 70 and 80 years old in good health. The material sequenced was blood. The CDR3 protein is CSARGGRGDQETQYF. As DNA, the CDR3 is TGCAGTGCTAGAGGGGGTCGGGGGGACCAAGAGACCCAGTACTTC.